What follows describes a single TCR beta chain. The data are from a study of cytomegalovirus exposure and HLA in healthy donors. Generated by immunoSEQ multiplex PCR, the TCRdb table keeps only in-frame clones and is missing some. Of some 160,000 clones in the sample, around nine tenths were seen once. Germline V lookup: CDR1 SGHNT, CDR2 YYREEE (reference sequence). This CDR3 is built from 15 residues. Trimming shortened V by 1 base and J by 2 bases, and 9 bases separated the two germline ends. The sample consisted of PBMCs. The J gene is TRBJ2-2, the V gene TRBV5-4; a weak D match, TRBD2 (5 bases). The sequence came from a man between 18 and 29 years old in good health and CMV-seronegative. The CDR3 loop reads CASSLMTGNTGELFF. The CDR3 DNA sequence: TGTGCCAGCAGCTTGATGACGGGAAACACCGGGGAGCTGTTTTTT.